This entry features one T cell receptor beta chain sequence. Its antigen is not identified. The V segment lost 6 bases and the J segment 0 bases; nucleotides outside the gene matches: 5. CDR3 length: 14 amino acids. Germline loops: CDR1 SQVTM, CDR2 ANQGSEA. The source of the sample is a study of cytomegalovirus exposure and HLA in healthy donors. Study-wide results and limits: As a later analysis revealed, the rate of TCR association differed by HLA locus, with DRB1 most and HLA-C fewest.

Primers: 60 Vbeta forward and 13 Jbeta reverse. Authors' analysis steps: An analysis that came later counted 80 million or so unique TCR beta chains, around 12 million shared. The repertoire was sequenced with immunoSEQ multiplex PCR; TCRdb's copy has only in-frame clones and lacks some. The V and J calls and the clone size are those of that table, but D and trimming were determined from the DNA. The sample shows about 110,000 clones, 55% to 80% of them seen only once. The chain links TRBV29-1 to TRBJ2-3; 8 positions agree with TRBD2. The origin of this receptor is a woman younger than 45 in good health and CMV-seronegative. Material for sequencing was PBMCs. CDR3 DNA sequence: TGCAGCGTAAAGCGGGAGAGGAGCACAGATACGCAGTATTTT. Translating gives CSVKRERSTDTQYF.